Each of the 19 T cell receptor beta chains below was sequenced from the same sample in a study of shared clonotypes between healthy human individuals. In the naive CD8 group, cells lacked CD45RO and were positively selected for CCR7, so terminally differentiated effector memory CD45RA+ cells were left out. Profiled with immunoSEQ multiplex PCR; TCRdb holds only in-frame clones, not every one. This table has under 2,000,000 clones, just under 95% appearing once. Specimen: naive CD8+ T cells sorted from blood. These TCRs come from a man younger than 35 in good health.

The V call is TRBV6-1, the J call TRBJ1-1, with TRBD1 matching 7 bases. Germline-derived CDR1 and CDR2 are MNHNS and SASEGT. Trimming removed 4 bases from V and 8 bases from J; junction bases left unmatched: 7. This CDR3 region has 13 residues. This chain's CDR3 is CASSGPGQEEAFF. The CDR3 coding sequence is TGTGCCAGCAGTGGCCCAGGACAGGAAGAAGCTTTCTTT.

The chain recombines TRBV5-4 with TRBJ2-3; 11 bases align to TRBD2. Germline V lookup: CDR1 SGHNT, CDR2 YYREEE (reference sequence). This CDR3 comprises 15 residues. Losses at the gene ends were 3 bases for V and 6 bases for J; bases not matched to a gene: 6. DNA of the CDR3: TGTGCCAGCAGCTCGGGACTAGCGGAGCGGGATACGCAGTATTTT. Its protein is CASSSGLAERDTQYF.

This chain connects TRBV10-3 to TRBJ2-3, with TRBD2 identical over 7 bases. V lost 3 bases and J lost 6; bases outside the gene matches: 6. Germline V lookup: CDR1 ENHRY, CDR2 SYGVKD. CDR3 length equals 14 residues. The CDR3 loop reads CAISDGGSADTQYF. In nucleotides, the CDR3 is TGTGCCATCAGTGACGGCGGGAGTGCCGATACGCAGTATTTT.

About this clone: The same CDR3 is also encoded by other DNA sequences in this sample. The genes are TRBV9 and TRBJ2-7; 7 positions match TRBD2. There are 15 residues in the CDR3. The junction had 6 bases not matched to a gene; V was cut back by 0 bases and J by 3 bases. Germline CDR1 is SGDLS and CDR2 is YYNGEE. CDR3 protein: CASSVGGLADYEQYF. The CDR3 DNA is TGTGCCAGCAGCGTAGGGGGTCTAGCGGACTACGAGCAGTACTTC.

The V call is TRBV7-6, the J call TRBJ2-7; TRBD2 matches at 7 bases. Germline V CDR1 and CDR2: SGHVS, FNYEAQ. CDR3 length: 14 amino acids. Germline trimming cut 5 bases from V and 6 bases from J; bases unmatched to any gene: 10. In DNA form, the CDR3 reads TGTGCCAGCAGCGGTTGGGAGGGCCGCAGCGAGCAGTACTTC. Amino acids: CASSGWEGRSEQYF.

This clone was seen just once. This could be a read error, since a much larger clone is one nucleotide away. The chain combines TRBV7-9 with TRBJ2-7; no firm D call. The V gene's germline CDR1 is SEHNR and CDR2 FQNEAQ (reference sequence). This CDR3 is built from 13 residues. V lost 1 base and J lost 1, with 5 bases in between. CDR3: CASSLDVSYEQYF. The CDR3 bases are TGTGCCAGCAGCTTAGACGTTTCCTACGAGCAGTACTTC.

J is TRBJ2-7 and V is TRBV6-1, with 8 bases aligning to TRBD1. Germline CDR1 is MNHNS and CDR2 is SASEGT. V gave up 5 bases and J gave up 2 bases; unmatched junction bases: 8. CDR3 length equals 15 residues. The chain's CDR3 is CASSPRTGTTYEQYF. The CDR3, as DNA: TGTGCCAGCAGTCCCCGGACAGGGACCACCTACGAGCAGTACTTC.

This clone occurred once. The gene calls are TRBV6-6 and TRBJ2-7; D is ambiguous. Trimming left V 6 bases short and J 2 bases short, with 5 bases between. Germline V gives CDR1 MNHNY, CDR2 SVGAGI (reference sequence). The CDR3 contains 11 residues. The CDR3 reads CASSQPYEQYF. CDR3 coding DNA: TGTGCCAGCAGCCAACCCTACGAGCAGTACTTC.

Remarks on this clone: Other nucleotide sequences in the sample specify the same CDR3. V gene TRBV5-6 combines with J gene TRBJ2-1, with a weak D call TRBD1 (6 bases). CDR3 length: 12 residues. V lost 4 bases and J 7 bases, leaving 9 bases between the germline ends. Germline lookup yields CDR1 SGHDT and CDR2 YYEEEE. In nucleotides, the CDR3 is TGTGCCAGCAGCCTAGGGGGTAATGAGCAGTTCTTC. Amino acids: CASSLGGNEQFF.

The CDR3 sequence: CASSKYRMGRHQPQHF. CDR3 DNA: TGTGCCAGCAGCAAATACCGCATGGGTCGTCATCAGCCCCAGCATTTT. The chain is built from TRBV21-1 and TRBJ1-5. TRBV21-1 is a known pseudogene. CDR3 length equals 16 residues.

The rearrangement joins TRBV28 to TRBJ2-7; 7 bases are a match to TRBD1. The CDR3 extends over 14 amino acids. V was clipped by 6 bases and J by 0 bases; unmatched bases: 5. Germline CDR1 and CDR2: MDHEN and SYDVKM. CDR3 in amino acids: CASRFQGDSYEQYF. Here the CDR3 DNA reads TGTGCCAGCAGATTCCAGGGGGACTCCTACGAGCAGTACTTC.

The gene calls are TRBV5-4 and TRBJ2-5; D remains ambiguous. The CDR3 length is 13 residues. From germline, CDR1 is SGHNT and CDR2 YYREEE (reference sequence). The V end was cut by 1 base, the J end by 2 bases, with 6 bases between. The CDR3 sequence: CASSLNYQETQYF. CDR3 DNA sequence: TGTGCCAGCAGCTTGAACTATCAAGAGACCCAGTACTTC.

V is TRBV18 and J is TRBJ1-6; weak D call: TRBD1 (6 bases). Trimming took 0 bases from V and 6 from J, leaving 18 bases between them. This CDR3 is 18 amino acids long. Germline V CDR1 and CDR2: KGHSH, LQKENI. For the CDR3, the DNA is TGTGCCAGCTCACCACCGGGTCTGCAGGGGTCGCGTAATTCACCCCTCCACTTT. This codes for CASSPPGLQGSRNSPLHF.

The CDR3 reads CASSLKGGPFEQYF. The CDR3 nucleotides are TGTGCCAGCAGCTTGAAAGGGGGTCCGTTCGAGCAGTACTTC. This chain joins TRBV5-8 and TRBJ2-7; D possibly corresponds to TRBD1 (6 bases). This CDR3 has 14 residues. V dropped 1 base and J dropped 6 bases, with 14 bases sitting between them. Germline CDR1 SGHTS, CDR2 YDEGEE.

V gene TRBV6-6 combines with J gene TRBJ2-3, with a tentative D call TRBD2 (5 bases). V dropped 7 bases and J dropped 6 bases, with 14 bases sitting between them. Germline CDR1 MNHNY, CDR2 SVGAGI (reference sequence). This CDR3 contains 13 residues. DNA for the CDR3: TGTGCCAGCACGCTCGGGATGAGGGATACGCAGTATTTT. Its protein is CASTLGMRDTQYF.

This clone was recorded only once. The chain combines TRBV7-9 with TRBJ2-3; the D is unclear. The CDR3 is 12 amino acids. The V end was cut by 8 bases, the J end by 0 bases, with 6 bases between. The germline V gene has CDR1 SEHNR and CDR2 FQNEAQ (reference sequence). The CDR3 spells CASLHSTDTQYF. CDR3 nucleotide sequence: TGTGCCAGCTTACATAGCACAGATACGCAGTATTTT.

V and J are TRBV5-6 and TRBJ2-7; D possibly matches TRBD1 or TRBD2 (5 bases each). Trimming shortened V by 2 bases and J by 4 bases, and 13 bases separated the two germline ends. This CDR3 is 14 amino acids long. Germline V gene lookup returns CDR1 SGHDT and CDR2 YYEEEE. DNA for the CDR3: TGTGCCAGCAGCTTCGGGACCCTGGGGTACGAGCAGTACTTC. Translating gives CASSFGTLGYEQYF.

This clone was seen a single time. The genes are TRBV30 and TRBJ1-2; tentatively, D is TRBD1 (5 bases). This CDR3 spans 12 amino acids. The V end was cut by 2 bases, the J end by 6 bases, with 10 bases between. Germline V lookup: CDR1 GTSNPN, CDR2 SVGIG (reference sequence). CDR3 amino acids: CAWSNTGDGYTF. The DNA for the CDR3 is TGTGCCTGGAGTAACACAGGCGATGGCTACACCTTC.

The rearrangement uses TRBV9 and TRBJ2-1; 9 bases map to TRBD2. The trim removed 0 bases at V and 8 bases at J, leaving 9 bases unmatched. The germline V gene encodes CDR1 SGDLS and CDR2 YYNGEE. This CDR3 spans 16 amino acids. CDR3: CASSVEGGRAGDEQFF. The CDR3 region has the DNA TGTGCCAGCAGCGTAGAAGGCGGGAGGGCCGGGGATGAGCAGTTCTTC.